This T cell receptor beta chain was retrieved from a study of cytomegalovirus exposure and HLA in healthy donors (TCRdb year 2017). Looking at the study overall: An earlier analysis of approximately 640 of the donors reported about 250 Gb of sequence data and some 100 million unique TCR beta sequences from around 200 million T cells. Across 300 to 500 genotyped donors of the cohort, an average of roughly 230,000 unique TCR beta nucleotide sequences per donor were sequenced, and 15% to 20% of those sequences were non-productive. All discovery cohort repertoires had been generated using a single sequencing platform. The study profiled the T cell repertoires of around 700 subjects by immunosequencing and related them to cytomegalovirus serostatus. Genome-wide SNP genotypes for about 55% of the roughly 670 donors were used in a later genetic analysis, which treated that subset as a discovery cohort. Alongside the repertoire data, information on donor age, sex, ethnicity and CMV serostatus was compiled. In a later analysis, previously published TCR beta repertoires from 666 donors were re-analyzed and high-resolution HLA genotyping was added so that TCR occurrence patterns could be studied. In the later analysis, no new phenotypic data were used to find candidate immune exposures; instead, reliance was placed on TCR beta sequences and their occurrence across donors. The study was designed to test whether signatures of past pathogen exposure could be identified by cataloging public T cell receptors. The study combined high-throughput TCR immunosequencing, statistical association of individual TCRs with disease status, and machine learning to predict cytomegalovirus infection status. About five DR-DQ haplotypes were treated as single units for association and clustering because of strong linkage in the cohort. Class I and class II HLA loci were covered by the typing at four-digit resolution. Roughly 290 gigabases of sequencing data and 91 million or so unique TCR sequences made up an early release that covered about 640 HLA-typed donors. Of the roughly 400 genotyped donors, approximately 80% were placed in the genetic ancestry cluster associated with self-reported Caucasian donors. A separate validation cohort of 100 to 150 different subjects was used in addition to the 666-subject first cohort. In an earlier analysis of more than 550 of the donors, high-throughput TCR beta sequencing was used to judge whether each TCR beta V gene segment behaved as functional or pseudogenic. Typing coverage differed by locus: A, B, C, DRB1 and DQB1 were typed in about 620-640 donors, DQA1 in about 550, DPA1 in some 570, and DPB1 in approximately 450.

Remarks on this clone: What antigen it recognizes has not been identified. No base-level quality is on record; no much larger clone is a single base apart.

From the cysteine up to the phenylalanine, the CDR3 has a length of 15 residues. Left in the record is the CDR3 DNA by itself, 45 bases read in frame from the first base. The germline V gene sets CDR1 to SGHDT and CDR2 to YYEEEE. The germline V end is reduced by 3 bases and the J end by 5 bases; junction bases left unmatched: 8. The library was built by means of the immunoSEQ multiplex PCR assay. A mixture of 60 forward primers for TCR Vbeta segments and 13 reverse primers for TCR Jbeta segments was used in the multiplex PCR. A multiplex PCR assay on genomic DNA amplified the CDR3 region of rearranged TCR beta genes. The Illumina HiSeq System was used to sequence the amplified TCR beta libraries as 87-base-pair reads. In the paper's pipeline: A later analysis tallied around 82 million unique TCR beta chains across the 700 or so repertoires, and 10 million to 11 million of those chains were shared by two or more donors. To remove PCR and sequencing errors, raw reads were error-corrected and collapsed into unique sequences using a nearest-neighbor algorithm that merged closely related sequences. V, D and J gene segments were assigned by aligning CDR3 sequences to IMGT reference sequences. For a sequence to be retained, a match of at least six nucleotides was required to both a V gene segment and a J gene segment. Rearrangements were called productive when the CDR3 lacked stop codons and stayed in frame with V and J; all others were non-productive. Following IMGT convention, CDR3 was defined as the stretch from the second conserved V-encoded cysteine up to the conserved J-encoded phenylalanine. In an earlier analysis of around 540 of the donors, sequences lacking an unambiguous match to a single V gene segment were excluded. In an earlier analysis of some 590 of the donors, V segments were called functional above 56.7% productive rearrangements and were called segregating when the between-donor standard deviation exceeded 5%. A statistical classification framework was built to diagnose cytomegalovirus status from the catalog of TCR beta chain sequences. V and J gene assignment, in a later analysis, came from comparing TCR nucleotide sequences with IMGT/GENE-DB human TR gene sequences. A later analysis assigned CDR3 sequences and most-parsimonious VDJ recombination scenarios with the TCRdist pipeline. A later analysis defined each TCR beta chain by its CDR3 amino acid sequence plus V-gene family, and excluded reads lacking a unique V-gene family. A later analysis removed 592 highly shared, low-generation-probability nucleotide sequences to deal with suspected cross-contamination and a sequencing artifact. In a later analysis, a clonal expansion index was calculated for each public chain from normalized within-repertoire ranks of inferred template counts. In a later analysis, generation probabilities were computed using a VDJ recombination model fitted to out-of-frame rearrangements, and the results were checked against IGoR. Hypergeometric tests were used in a later analysis to score TCR-TCR, TCR-HLA and TCR-CMV co-occurrence, with a repertoire-size bias correction applied to the TCR pairs. In a later analysis, false discovery rates were estimated by permuting HLA or CMV assignments 20 times. In a later analysis, co-occurring TCRs were grouped using DBSCAN, and TCRdist sequence similarity was added for clustering within HLA-allele-positive subsets. For co-occurrence clustering, repertoires with fewer than 30,000 or more than 120,000 public chains were excluded, along with a handful of repertoires with anomalous nucleotide sharing. In TCRdb, the immuneACCESS table is reduced to in-frame sequences with V and J assigned. These tables do not hold every clone; where another copy was compared, an unresolved V gene accounts for under half, and the others remain unexplained. D and trimming come from the DNA, and the V and J calls and clone size come from that table. Here the sample has tens of thousands of clones; 90% occur a single time. Around 2.5% of the sample comes from the top ten.

The cohort was made up of approximately 700 healthy bone marrow donors. At the time of sampling, every cohort member was nominally healthy, though immune exposures that went unrecorded were likely present. The donor was CMV seronegative and belonged to the group of over 300 seronegative cohort members. Every donor gave a peripheral blood sample, and the peripheral blood mononuclear cells from that sample were used for TCR beta sequencing. Genomic DNA was extracted from the blood cell samples with the Qiagen DNeasy Blood Extraction Kit. What the study reported, not specific to this receptor: The classifier was reported to diagnose cytomegalovirus status with high specificity and sensitivity in both the original cohort and the validation cohort. At a false discovery rate of 0.05, a later analysis linked 16,000 or so TCR beta sequences to specific HLA alleles. Because some donors lacked HLA typing at each locus, the association tests relied only on the typed subset. In a later analysis, the rate of TCR association differed among HLA loci, with DRB1 alleles having the most associated TCRs and HLA-C alleles having the fewest. In an earlier analysis of around 600 of the donors, most TCR beta V segments appeared in productive rearrangements about 87% or about 30% of the time, broadly matching IMGT annotations. The authors suggested that the approach could potentially be extended to other disease states and immunological phenotypes. V-gene and J-gene trimming of TCR beta chains was associated with a missense DCLRE1C variant in a later genetic analysis, and the association was replicated in an independent cohort. Across donors, most TCR sequences were observed very rarely, whereas some public TCRs were present in many individuals. Compared with equally common non-associated chains, HLA-associated TCR beta chains in a later analysis were more clonally expanded and had lower generation probabilities. A group of highly shared sequence variants was considered likely to be a technical artifact of the sequencing pipeline. Presence/absence analyses assumed roughly uniform sequencing depth across donors, an assumption that may not hold. According to a later genetic analysis, donors in an Asian-associated ancestry cluster had fewer N-insertions in productive TCRs than the approximately 710-donor mean. Because counts were too low, roughly 16 rarely observed V segments, including chromosome 9 orphons, were excluded from the earlier analysis of a few hundred of the donors. A further reported finding was that TCR beta sequences accurately predicted the HLA-A and HLA-B alleles for most subjects in the first cohort. Immune exposure information for the cohort was limited to CMV serostatus. A total of about 180 TCR beta chains were listed by the study as associated with cytomegalovirus. Some IMGT-functional V segments, including TRBV6-2 and TRBV6-3, could not be distinguished by the 87-base-pair reads and were therefore excluded. A later analysis found that most CMV-associated TCR beta chains appeared HLA-restricted, with HLA associations seemingly driven largely by CMV exposure. Strong co-occurrence of HLA alleles, especially DR and DQ, made assigning TCR associations to individual alleles difficult. Only TCR beta chains were sequenced in this cohort, and the absence of alpha or paired-chain data limited detectable features. A few of the identified cytomegalovirus-associated TCR beta chains were confirmed in vitro to be specific for cytomegalovirus antigens. Correlated functional status among segregating V segments might reflect linkage disequilibrium, but an unknown experimental factor could not be ruled out. Several of the top co-occurrence clusters appeared to be linked to parvovirus B19, influenza, CMV and Epstein-Barr virus, according to a later analysis.

The sequencing input was PBMCs. The chain couples TRBV5-6 to TRBJ2-7; TRBD2 fits 10 bases in the junction. The clonotype originates from a man aged 18 to 29 in good health and CMV-seronegative. The DNA is TGTGCCAGCAGCTGGGGAGCGGGAGGGGGCCACGAGCAGTACTTC. Its translation is CASSWGAGGGHEQYF.